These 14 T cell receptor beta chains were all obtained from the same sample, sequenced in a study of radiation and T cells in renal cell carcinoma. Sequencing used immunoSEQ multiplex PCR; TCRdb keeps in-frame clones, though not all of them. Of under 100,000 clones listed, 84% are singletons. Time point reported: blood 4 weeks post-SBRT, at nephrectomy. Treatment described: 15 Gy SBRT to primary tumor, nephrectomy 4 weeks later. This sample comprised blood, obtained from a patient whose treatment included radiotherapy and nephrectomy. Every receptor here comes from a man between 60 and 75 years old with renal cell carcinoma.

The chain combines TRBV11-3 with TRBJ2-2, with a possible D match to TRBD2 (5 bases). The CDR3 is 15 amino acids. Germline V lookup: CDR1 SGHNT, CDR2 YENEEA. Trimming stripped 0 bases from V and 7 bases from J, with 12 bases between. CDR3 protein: CASSLELVGGGELFF. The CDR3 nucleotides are TGTGCCAGCAGCTTAGAACTAGTTGGCGGCGGGGAGCTGTTTTTT.

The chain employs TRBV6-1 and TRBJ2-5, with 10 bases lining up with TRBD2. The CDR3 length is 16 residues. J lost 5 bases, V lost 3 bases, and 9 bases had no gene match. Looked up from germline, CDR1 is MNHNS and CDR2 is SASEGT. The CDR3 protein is CASSDQSGRAGETQYF. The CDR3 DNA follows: TGTGCCAGCAGTGATCAGAGCGGGAGGGCCGGGGAGACCCAGTACTTC.

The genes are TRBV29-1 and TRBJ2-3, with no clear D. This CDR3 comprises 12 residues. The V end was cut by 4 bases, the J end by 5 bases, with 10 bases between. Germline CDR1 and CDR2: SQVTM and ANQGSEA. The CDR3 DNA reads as TGCAGCGTTGTTCCCTCGGTAGATACGCAGTATTTT. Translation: CSVVPSVDTQYF.

The CDR3 spells CASNPGTSWLNEQFF. The CDR3 coding sequence is TGTGCCAGCAACCCGGGGACTAGCTGGCTCAATGAGCAGTTCTTC. The V and J genes are TRBV28 and TRBJ2-1, with 9 nucleotides matching TRBD2. The CDR3 loop spans 15 amino acids. Trimming at V came to 7 bases and at J to 6 bases, leaving 10 bases not matched to a gene. Germline CDR1 reads MDHEN; CDR2 reads SYDVKM.

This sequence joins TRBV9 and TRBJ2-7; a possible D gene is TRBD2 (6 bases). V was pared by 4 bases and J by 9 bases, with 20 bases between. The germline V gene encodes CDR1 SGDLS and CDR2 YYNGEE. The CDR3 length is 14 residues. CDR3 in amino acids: CASSPRLVGSGQYF. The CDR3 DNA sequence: TGTGCCAGCAGCCCCAGACTAGTTGGTAGTGGGCAGTACTTC.

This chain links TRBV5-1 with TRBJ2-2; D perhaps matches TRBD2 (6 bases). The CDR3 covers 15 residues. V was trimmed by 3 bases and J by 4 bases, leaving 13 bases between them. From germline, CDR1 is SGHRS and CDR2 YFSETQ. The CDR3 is CASSWRLGGTGELFF. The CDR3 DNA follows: TGCGCCAGCAGCTGGAGGCTGGGGGGCACCGGGGAGCTGTTTTTT.

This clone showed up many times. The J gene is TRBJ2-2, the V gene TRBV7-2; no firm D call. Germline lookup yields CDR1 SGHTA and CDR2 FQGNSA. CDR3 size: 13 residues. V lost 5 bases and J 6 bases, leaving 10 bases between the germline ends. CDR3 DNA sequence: TGTGCCAGCAGCACCTACCTCGCCGGGGAGCTGTTTTTT. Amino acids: CASSTYLAGELFF.

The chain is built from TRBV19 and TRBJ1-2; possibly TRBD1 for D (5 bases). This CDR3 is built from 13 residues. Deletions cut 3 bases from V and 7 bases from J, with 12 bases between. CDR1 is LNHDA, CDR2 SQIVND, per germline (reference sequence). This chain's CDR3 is CASSIGAVGGYTF. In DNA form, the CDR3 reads TGTGCCAGTAGTATCGGGGCAGTTGGTGGCTACACCTTC. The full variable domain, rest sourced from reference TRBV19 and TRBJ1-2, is DGGITQSPKYLFRKEGQNVTLSCEQNLNHDAMYWYRQDPGQGLRLIYYSQIVNDFQKGDIAEGYSVSREKKESFPLTVTSAQKNPTAFYLCASSIGAVGGYTFGSGTRLTVV.

CDR3: CASSYSGSGPGELFF. In nucleotides, the CDR3 is TGTGCCAGCAGTTACTCGGGTAGCGGGCCCGGGGAGCTGTTTTTT. This chain links TRBV6-5 with TRBJ2-2; TRBD2 aligns across 7 bases. After removal of 0 bases from V and 6 bases from J, the junction contained 4 bases not matched to a gene. The CDR3 is made up of 15 amino acids. CDR1 and CDR2 from the germline V gene are MNHEY and SVGAGI.

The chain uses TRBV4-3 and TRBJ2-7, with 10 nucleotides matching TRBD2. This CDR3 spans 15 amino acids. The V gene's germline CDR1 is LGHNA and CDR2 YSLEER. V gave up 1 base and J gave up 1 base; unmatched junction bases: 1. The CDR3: CASSQVTSGSYEQYF. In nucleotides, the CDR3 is TGCGCCAGCAGCCAAGTGACTAGCGGGTCCTACGAGCAGTACTTC.

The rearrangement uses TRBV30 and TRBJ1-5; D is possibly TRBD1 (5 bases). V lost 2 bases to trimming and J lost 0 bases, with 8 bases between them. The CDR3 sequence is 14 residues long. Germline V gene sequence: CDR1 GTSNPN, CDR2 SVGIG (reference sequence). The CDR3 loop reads CAWSTGDSNQPQHF. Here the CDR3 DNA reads TGTGCCTGGAGTACAGGAGATAGCAATCAGCCCCAGCATTTT.

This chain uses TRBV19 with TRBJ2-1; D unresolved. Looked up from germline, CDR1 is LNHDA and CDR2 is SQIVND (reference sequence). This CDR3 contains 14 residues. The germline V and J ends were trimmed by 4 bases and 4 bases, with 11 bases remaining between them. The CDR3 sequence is CASSNGPLYNEQFF. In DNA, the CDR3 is TGTGCCAGTAGTAATGGGCCTTTGTACAATGAGCAGTTCTTC. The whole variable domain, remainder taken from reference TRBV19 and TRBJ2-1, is DGGITQSPKYLFRKEGQNVTLSCEQNLNHDAMYWYRQDPGQGLRLIYYSQIVNDFQKGDIAEGYSVSREKKESFPLTVTSAQKNPTAFYLCASSNGPLYNEQFFGPGTRLTVL.

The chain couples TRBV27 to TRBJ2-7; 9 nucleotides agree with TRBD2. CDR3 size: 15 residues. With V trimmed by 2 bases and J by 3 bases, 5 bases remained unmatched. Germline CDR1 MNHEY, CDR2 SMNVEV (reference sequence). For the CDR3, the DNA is TGTGCCAGCAGTTTAATGGCTAGCGGGAACTACGAGCAGTACTTC. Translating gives CASSLMASGNYEQYF.

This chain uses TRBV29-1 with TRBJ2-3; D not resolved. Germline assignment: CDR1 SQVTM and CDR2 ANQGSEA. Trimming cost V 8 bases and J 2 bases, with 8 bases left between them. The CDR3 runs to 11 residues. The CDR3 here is CSYRITDTQYF. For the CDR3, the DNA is TGCAGCTACCGAATCACAGATACGCAGTATTTT.